The 22 T cell receptor beta chains presented below share a single source sample, sequenced in a study of cytomegalovirus exposure and HLA in healthy donors. The study ran its PCR with 60 Vbeta and 13 Jbeta primers. TCRdb's table, derived via immunoSEQ multiplex PCR, lists solely in-frame clones and lacks some. The sample lists over 85,000 clones, roughly 83% seen once, with 2% to 3% in the top ten. The sample was PBMCs. Receptor source: a man aged 35 to 55 in good health and CMV-seronegative.

The CDR3 nucleotides are TGTGCCAGCAGACCGGACAGGGGGTGGACTGAAGCTTTCTTT. Encoded protein: CASRPDRGWTEAFF. The V gene is TRBV6-5, the J gene TRBJ1-1, with 10 bases fitting TRBD1. CDR1 is MNHEY and CDR2 is SVGAGI in the germline V gene. The CDR3 contains 14 residues. The ends lost 6 bases at V and 5 bases at J; junction bases unmatched: 6.

The rearrangement uses TRBV7-9 and TRBJ2-5; D may be TRBD1 (6 bases). With 0 bases removed from V and 0 bases from J, the gap between germline ends came to 8 bases. The CDR3 is 15 amino acids. Germline V gives CDR1 SEHNR, CDR2 FQNEAQ (reference sequence). The DNA of the CDR3 is TGTGCCAGCAGCTTAGCGGGGGCCGACCAAGAGACCCAGTACTTC. The encoded protein is CASSLAGADQETQYF.

The rearrangement uses TRBV4-2 and TRBJ2-3; a possible D gene is TRBD2 (5 bases). The length of the CDR3 is 16 residues. Germline V lookup: CDR1 LGHNA, CDR2 YNFKEQ. Trimming removed 0 bases at V and 2 bases at J, with 12 bases between. The CDR3 sequence: CASSQDYRGYTDTQYF. In DNA, the CDR3 is TGTGCCAGCAGCCAAGATTATCGGGGATACACAGATACGCAGTATTTT.

This chain's CDR3 is CASSWTGTGSGYTF. CDR3 in DNA: TGCGCCAGCAGCTGGACCGGGACAGGGTCCGGCTACACCTTC. The V and J genes are TRBV5-1 and TRBJ1-2; 9 nucleotides line up with TRBD1. The CDR3 contains 14 residues. V was pared by 3 bases and J by 8 bases, with 8 bases of the junction left unmatched. From germline, CDR1 is SGHRS and CDR2 YFSETQ. Drawing the rest from reference TRBV5-1 and TRBJ1-2, the complete variable domain is KAGVTQTPRYLIKTRGQQVTLSCSPISGHRSVSWYQQTPGQGLQFLFEYFSETQRNKGNFPGRFSGRQFSNSRSEMNVSTLELGDSALYLCASSWTGTGSGYTFGSGTRLTVV.

The rearrangement links TRBV9 to TRBJ2-7; a possible D gene is TRBD2 (6 bases). Germline lookup yields CDR1 SGDLS and CDR2 YYNGEE. V lost 0 bases and J lost 3, with 10 bases in between. The CDR3 spans 14 residues. CDR3 coding DNA: TGTGCCAGCAGCGTAGAAGGAGGGAACTACGAGCAGTACTTC. This sequence encodes CASSVEGGNYEQYF. The full variable domain, completed using reference TRBV9 and TRBJ2-7, is DSGVTQTPKHLITATGQRVTLRCSPRSGDLSVYWYQQSLDQGLQFLIQYYNGEERAKGNILERFSAQQFPDLHSELNLSSLELGDSALYFCASSVEGGNYEQYFGPGTRLTVT.

This chain uses TRBV6-6 with TRBJ1-1; 8 bases are a match to TRBD1. V dropped 5 bases and J dropped 7; count of bases not matched to a gene: 6. This CDR3 is 13 amino acids long. Germline V gene data show CDR1 as MNHNY and CDR2 as SVGAGI (reference sequence). The DNA for the CDR3 is TGTGCCAGCAGTCCCACCGGGACAGGTGAAGCTTTCTTT. This sequence encodes CASSPTGTGEAFF.

The chain couples TRBV19 to TRBJ2-7; 10 bases match TRBD1. V was pared by 5 bases and J by 2 bases, with 3 bases of the junction left unmatched. The CDR3 is 14 residues long. The germline V gene has CDR1 LNHDA and CDR2 SQIVND (reference sequence). The CDR3 reads CASSSGTGAYEQYF. The DNA for the CDR3 is TGTGCCAGTAGTTCCGGGACAGGGGCCTACGAGCAGTACTTC.

Details on this clone: The germline gene is not matched at one end of the junction; a read error may be the cause. CDR3 residues: CASSAEASTGLASPDTQYF. The CDR3 DNA follows: TGTGCTAGCAGCGCAGAGGCGTCCACGGGACTAGCGAGTCCAGATACGCAGTATTTT. The V gene is TRBV7-7, the J gene TRBJ2-3, with TRBD2 identical over 10 bases. This CDR3 has 19 residues. Germline V gene sequence: CDR1 SSHAT, CDR2 FNYEAQ (reference sequence).

In this sample, this clone turned up a few times. The rearrangement uses TRBV29-1 and TRBJ2-3; TRBD2 aligns across 13 bases. V trimming: 7 bases; J trimming: 2 bases; junction bases outside the gene matches: 6. The CDR3 is made up of 15 amino acids. Germline CDR1 reads SQVTM; CDR2 reads ANQGSEA. The CDR3 DNA reads TGCAGCGCTCAACTAGCGGGGGGGAACACAGATACGCAGTATTTT. This sequence encodes CSAQLAGGNTDTQYF.

This sequence joins TRBV6-1 and TRBJ2-2; a possible D gene is TRBD2 (5 bases). CDR3 size: 12 residues. Trimming removed 7 bases at V and 5 bases at J, with 8 bases between. Germline V CDR1 and CDR2: MNHNS, SASEGT. The CDR3: CASMLATGELFF. As DNA, the CDR3 is TGTGCCAGCATGCTAGCAACCGGGGAGCTGTTTTTT.

This clone was detected a few times. The rearrangement links TRBV7-9 to TRBJ2-6; D unclear. The V end lost 1 base, the J end lost 0 bases, and 10 bases lay between the germline ends. The CDR3 is 17 residues long. The germline gives CDR1 SEHNR, CDR2 FQNEAQ (reference sequence). CDR3 amino acids: CASSLGLRLSGANVLTF. The CDR3 nucleotides are TGTGCCAGCAGCTTAGGACTTCGCCTCTCTGGGGCCAACGTCCTGACTTTC.

The chain uses TRBV29-1 and TRBJ2-1; D perhaps matches TRBD2 (7 bases). Trimming removed 6 bases from V and 6 bases from J, with 15 bases in between. The germline CDR1 and CDR2 sequences are SQVTM and ANQGSEA. The CDR3 has 13 amino acids. The CDR3 DNA sequence: TGCAGCGTGGGGAGGGGGGCTGGCAATGAGCAGTTCTTC. It yields the protein CSVGRGAGNEQFF.

The J gene is TRBJ2-5, the V gene TRBV30; 8 positions match TRBD1. The CDR3 totals 13 residues. Per germline, CDR1 GTSNPN and CDR2 SVGIG (reference sequence). The J segment lost 5 bases and the V segment lost 1 base, leaving 3 bases of the junction unmatched. The CDR3 spells CAWSGQGPETQYF. In nucleotides, the CDR3 is TGTGCCTGGAGTGGACAGGGGCCGGAGACCCAGTACTTC.

The chain couples TRBV18 to TRBJ2-3; 8 nucleotides agree with TRBD1. This CDR3 spans 15 amino acids. CDR1 and CDR2 (germline): KGHSH, LQKENI. The junction had 7 bases not matched to a gene; V was cut back by 4 bases and J by 4 bases. CDR3 DNA sequence: TGTGCCAGCTCACTAAATGACAGGGGAGCAGATACGCAGTATTTT. This gives the protein CASSLNDRGADTQYF.

About this clone itself: The same CDR3 arises from other DNA sequences in this sample as well. The chain carries TRBV11-3 and TRBJ1-6, with D tentatively TRBD1 (5 bases). The V gene lost 1 base and the J gene lost 7 bases, with 5 bases spanning the gap. This CDR3 comprises 13 residues. The germline gives CDR1 SGHNT, CDR2 YENEEA. The CDR3 nucleotides are TGTGCCAGCAGCTTAGGGGGCAATTCACCCCTCCACTTT. It translates to CASSLGGNSPLHF.

This clone was counted only a few times. The chain carries TRBV11-2 and TRBJ1-4, with D perhaps matching TRBD1 (6 bases). Deletions cut 1 base from V and 8 bases from J, with 14 bases between. The CDR3 contains 15 residues. CDR1 and CDR2 from the germline V gene are SGHAT and FQNNGV. DNA of the CDR3: TGTGCCAGCAGCTTAGGGGCGCGGGGGCCCGAAAAACTGTTTTTT. Amino acid sequence: CASSLGARGPEKLFF.

The chain employs TRBV7-9 and TRBJ2-5, with 10 bases that match TRBD2. CDR1 SEHNR and CDR2 FQNEAQ come from the germline V gene (reference sequence). V gave up 7 bases and J gave up 4 bases; unmatched junction bases: 12. The CDR3 covers 16 residues. The CDR3 sequence: CASNRGLADIGETQYF. CDR3 coding DNA: TGTGCCAGCAACCGAGGACTAGCGGATATCGGAGAGACCCAGTACTTC.

This sequence joins TRBV5-1 and TRBJ2-7; 7 bases map to TRBD1. The CDR3 length is 14 residues. In germline, CDR1 is SGHRS, CDR2 YFSETQ. Trimming removed 5 bases from V and 6 bases from J; junction bases left unmatched: 11. The CDR3 reads CASRMTGSRSEQYF. DNA for the CDR3: TGCGCCAGCAGGATGACAGGGAGTCGGAGCGAGCAGTACTTC.

The chain couples TRBV9 to TRBJ2-7; maybe TRBD1 (5 bases). The CDR3 spans 14 residues. In germline, CDR1 is SGDLS, CDR2 YYNGEE. V was clipped by 0 bases and J by 5 bases, with 12 bases between them. CDR3 residues: CASSVGGSTDEQYF. CDR3 bases: TGTGCCAGCAGCGTAGGGGGCAGTACCGACGAGCAGTACTTC.

The CDR3 sequence is CASSLRTGGSGYTF. As DNA, the CDR3 is TGTGCCAGCAGCTTACGGACAGGGGGCTCTGGCTACACCTTC. The chain is built from TRBV5-4 and TRBJ1-2, with 11 bases identical to TRBD1. V shed 2 bases, J shed 7 bases, and the junction held 4 bases outside the gene matches. The CDR3 is made up of 14 amino acids. The germline gives CDR1 SGHNT, CDR2 YYREEE (reference sequence).

The V gene is TRBV6-5, the J gene TRBJ2-7, with 9 bases fitting TRBD1. After removal of 6 bases from V and 1 base from J, the junction contained 7 bases not matched to a gene. Germline CDR1 is MNHEY and CDR2 is SVGAGI. This CDR3 spans 15 amino acids. The CDR3 spells CASSLSTGGSYEQYF. In DNA, the CDR3 is TGTGCCAGCAGCCTCTCGACAGGGGGTTCCTACGAGCAGTACTTC.

The chain recombines TRBV2 with TRBJ2-3; 7 bases are a match to TRBD2. Trimming at V came to 10 bases and at J to 4 bases, leaving 5 bases not matched to a gene. CDR3 length: 12 amino acids. Germline lookup yields CDR1 SNHLY and CDR2 FYNNEI. CDR3 DNA sequence: TGTGCCAACGGGGGGACGGCAGATACGCAGTATTTT. Translation gives CANGGTADTQYF.